These T cell receptor beta chains were read from a single sample in a study of blood T cell repertoires in COVID-19. Assay used: immunoSEQ multiplex PCR; TCRdb lists only in-frame clones, some missing. The sample shows 250,000 to 350,000 clones, roughly 90% of them seen only once. Sequencing used peripheral blood. Receptor source: a woman aged 60-75 years with acute or convalescent COVID-19. Each CDR3 is given with its conserved first and last residue. Each record gives: D gene, CDR3 length, V gene, CDR3 protein. A D gene is named only where the DNA matches it firmly.

>NA|14|TRBV2
CASSRGGGNYGYTF
>NA|14|TRBV10-3
CAIREQGVASGYTF
>TRBD2|17|TRBV3-1/TRBV3-2
CASSREPSGSNTGELFF
>NA|15|TRBV7-2
CASSIPGRDYNEQFF
>TRBD1|13|TRBV6-5
CASNRDRGYEQYF
>NA|12|TRBV30
CAWSSPGYEQYF
>NA|15|TRBV7-2
CASSRTGSNTGELFF
>TRBD2|15|TRBV13
CASSTRLAGYREQFF
>NA|12|TRBV28
CASSRGSYEQYF
>NA|12|TRBV27
CASRGGADGYTF
>TRBD1|16|TRBV4-3
CASSQESEGAHEKLFF
>TRBD2|15|TRBV7-2
CASSFGGASTDTQYF
>NA|11|TRBV24-1
CATSGLHEQFF
>NA|16|TRBV28
CASSPTGAGDTNEQFF
>TRBD1|15|TRBV27
CASSPLLGTVYGYTF
>NA|13|TRBV5-6
CASSLAGVDTQYF
>NA|12|TRBV7-9
CASSLGSGGYTF
>NA|14|TRBV6-2/TRBV6-3
CASSPLGVLSAEFF
>NA|15|TRBV2
CASSERGSANYGYTF
>NA|14|TRBV18
CASSPLATVGELFF
>TRBD2|16|TRBV7-2
CASSLALSGGAHEQYF
>NA|15|TRBV7-9
CASSTGAGSTDTQYF
>NA|14|TRBV7-9
CASSMDFLNNEQFF
>TRBD1|16|TRBV7-2
CASSLAGTGNYNEQFF
>TRBD1|18|TRBV4-1
CASSQDESGQDLSYEQYF
>TRBD1|13|TRBV28
CASSWTGNYGYTF
>TRBD1|15|TRBV7-9
CASSQQGATNEKLFF
>NA|16|TRBV4-3
CASSQDRGAGANVLTF
>NA|12|TRBV9
CASSPFGNTIYF
>TRBD2|15|TRBV5-1
CASTQRGVSYNEQFF
>TRBD1|16|TRBV7-2
CASTSQGGVVNTEAFF
>NA|12|TRBV3-1/TRBV3-2
CAVGQGYYEQYF
>TRBD1|14|TRBV29-1
CSVEEGTGGYEQYF
>TRBD1|15|TRBV27
CASSLSQGGPFDAFF
>TRBD1|15|TRBV10-3
CAISESAGGGQPQHF
>NA|16|TRBV7-3
CASSSMGAGVNTEAFF
>NA|15|TRBV29-1
CSVDPQGGRYTEAFF
>TRBD1|15|TRBV5-4
CASSSNSGGPETQYF
>NA|14|TRBV28
CASRGVDRNQPQHF
>NA|15|TRBV3-1/TRBV3-2
CASSQDRGNNQPQHF
>NA|16|TRBV19
CASSITPGYSGNTIYF
>TRBD1|16|TRBV19
CASSIDRVHSNQPQHF
>NA|21|TRBV12-2
CASRFRNHQIRQDPWDRPQHF
>NA|16|TRBV4-2
CASSQDRRGRNQPQHF
>TRBD1|15|TRBV19
CASSLPGTGRTEAFF
>NA|14|TRBV28
CASSLFSGYTEAFF
>NA|13|TRBV4-2
CASSLQGGTEAFF
>NA|15|TRBV6-5
CASTPRGRGNSPLHF
>TRBD1|17|TRBV18
CASSPPGTGTSNQPQHF
>TRBD2|15|TRBV7-2
CASSLQSSGVDEQFF
>TRBD2|13|TRBV19
CASSAGTSEEQFF
>NA|12|TRBV10-3
CAISLQGDEQYF
>NA|15|TRBV10-3
CAIFGKDRREDGYTF
>TRBD1|14|TRBV5-4
CASSLQGADTEAFF